Following are 4 T cell receptor beta chains from one sample sequenced in a study of blood T cells in healthy people across ages. A second about 6 to 12 cycle PCR used barcoded and J-beta primers. MiXCR, applied by TCRdb to the 5' RACE reads, yields one record per CDR3 protein. This table has fewer than 2 million distinct CDR3 sequences, approximately 40% appearing once. Material for sequencing was blood. The receptors stem from a human donor in good health.

This chain connects TRBV7-2 to TRBJ1-5, with D perhaps matching TRBD1 (5 bases). Germline values: CDR1 SGHTA, CDR2 FQGNSA. V was shortened by 1 base and J by 9 bases, with 16 bases between the two germline ends. This CDR3 spans 15 amino acids. This CDR3 reads CASSLDYGARRPQHF. The CDR3 nucleotides read TGTGCCAGCAGCTTAGACTACGGGGCACGGCGGCCCCAGCATTTT.

The chain couples TRBV27 to TRBJ2-1, with 9 bases identical to TRBD1. In germline, CDR1 is MNHEY, CDR2 SMNVEV (reference sequence). The trim removed 6 bases at V and 4 bases at J, leaving 10 bases unmatched. There are 16 residues in the CDR3. The CDR3 reads CASRQGTGSRYNEQFF. DNA for the CDR3: TGTGCCAGCAGACAGGGGACAGGGTCGCGTTACAATGAGCAGTTCTTC.

For this clonotype: A read error may be the cause here, since a much bigger clone is one base away. The chain carries TRBV7-8 and TRBJ2-7; 11 bases map to TRBD2. This CDR3 is built from 14 residues. The germline gives CDR1 SGHVS, CDR2 FQNEAQ. The CDR3 protein is CAGSQTSGGYEQYF. The DNA for the CDR3 is TGTGCCGGCAGCCAAACTAGCGGGGGATACGAGCAGTACTTC.

This clonotype occurred many times. The chain is built from TRBV24-1 and TRBJ2-3; D unclear. V lost 1 base, J lost 0 bases, and 10 bases lay in between. CDR1 KGHDR and CDR2 SFDVKD come from the germline V gene. This CDR3 spans 16 amino acids. The CDR3 region is CATSDFRTASTDTQYF. The CDR3 nucleotides read TGTGCCACCAGTGATTTTAGGACGGCTAGCACAGATACGCAGTATTTT.